This paragraph covers one T cell receptor (beta chain) sequence. What it binds is unknown. These data are taken from a study of vaccination effects on CD4 cells after COVID-19. Using viral peptide pools, the ViraFEST assay grew out antigen-specific CD4+ T cells prior to sequencing. Cultured cells yielded isolated CD4+ T cells after about ten days. From March to December 2020, the person had a SARS-CoV-2 infection that was confirmed by PCR. On day 3 and again on day 7, half the medium was replaced with IL-2 medium. The assay was immunoSEQ multiplex PCR, and TCRdb's table has in-frame clones only and misses some. The table shows around 47,000 clones, with about three quarters occurring only once. This CDR3 region has 15 residues. V shed 2 bases and J shed 0 bases, with 10 bases lying between them. CDR1 and CDR2 from the germline V gene are SGHKS and YYEKEE (reference sequence).

The TCR comes from a human donor who had a prior SARS-CoV-2 infection. The J gene is TRBJ2-3, the V gene TRBV5-5, with a weak D call TRBD1 (5 bases). Sequencing used CD4+ T cells from PBMCs cultured with a peptide pool, obtained before COVID-19 vaccination. The CDR3 DNA reads as TGTGCCAGCAGCTTATCCAGGGTGAGCACAGATACGCAGTATTTT. Translated: CASSLSRVSTDTQYF.